The T cell receptor beta chain described here comes from a study of T cell repertoires in cytomegalovirus infection. Whole-study context: The public TCR beta signatures pointed to both CMV infection and matching HLA type. General study points: What dominated the ex vivo response were HLA-C-restricted CMV-specific TCR beta clonotypes. Summed frequency of shared TCR beta families picked out CMV carriers who also had the relevant HLA.

Germline V lookup: CDR1 ENHRY, CDR2 SYGVKD. The junction had 14 bases not matched to a gene; V was cut back by 4 bases and J by 6 bases. This CDR3 region has 16 residues. This clonotype was recorded a few times. Its cognate antigen is unknown. TCRdb itself ran the reads through MiXCR, one entry per CDR3 protein. This sample has about 150,000 distinct CDR3 sequences, with roughly a quarter found just once. This sequence joins TRBV10-3 and TRBJ2-7, with 8 positions matching TRBD2. Specimen: PBMCs. The source of this sequence is a human donor in good health (CMV status not recorded). Some clones in this sample may be carry-over from other donors' samples. This CDR3 is CAISVGGARGAGEQYF. The CDR3, as DNA: TGTGCCATCAGTGTCGGGGGGGCTAGAGGGGCCGGCGAGCAGTACTTC.